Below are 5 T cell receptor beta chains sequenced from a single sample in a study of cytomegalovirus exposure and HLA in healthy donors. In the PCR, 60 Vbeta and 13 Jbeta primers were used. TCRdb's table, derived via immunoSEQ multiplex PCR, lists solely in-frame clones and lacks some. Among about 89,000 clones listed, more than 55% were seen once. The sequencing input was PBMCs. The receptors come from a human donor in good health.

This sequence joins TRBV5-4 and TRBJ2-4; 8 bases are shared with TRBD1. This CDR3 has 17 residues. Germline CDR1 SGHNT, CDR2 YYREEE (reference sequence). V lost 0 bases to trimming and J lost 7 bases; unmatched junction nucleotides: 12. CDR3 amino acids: CASSLELFPGGANIQYF. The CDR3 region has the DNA TGTGCCAGCAGCTTGGAATTATTCCCAGGGGGCGCGAACATTCAGTACTTC. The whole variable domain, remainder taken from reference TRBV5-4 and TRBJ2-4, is ETGVTQSPTHLIKTRGQQVTLRCSSQSGHNTVSWYQQALGQGPQFIFQYYREEENGRGNFPPRFSGLQFPNYSSELNVNALELDDSALYLCASSLELFPGGANIQYFGAGTRLSVL.

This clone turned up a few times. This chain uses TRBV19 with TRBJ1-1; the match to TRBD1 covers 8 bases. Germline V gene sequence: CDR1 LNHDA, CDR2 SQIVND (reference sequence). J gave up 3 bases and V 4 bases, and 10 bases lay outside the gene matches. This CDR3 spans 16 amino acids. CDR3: CASSNRTGILDTEAFF. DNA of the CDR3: TGTGCCAGTAGTAACAGGACAGGGATTTTGGACACTGAAGCTTTCTTT.

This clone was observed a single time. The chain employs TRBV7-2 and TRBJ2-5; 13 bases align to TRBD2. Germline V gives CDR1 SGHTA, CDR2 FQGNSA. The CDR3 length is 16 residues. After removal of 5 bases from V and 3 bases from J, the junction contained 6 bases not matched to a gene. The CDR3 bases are TGTGCCAGCAGCACAATACTAGCGGGGGGGAAAGAGACCCAGTACTTC. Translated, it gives CASSTILAGGKETQYF. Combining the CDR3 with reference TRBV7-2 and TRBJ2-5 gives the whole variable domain GAGVSQSPSNKVTEKGKDVELRCDPISGHTALYWYRQSLGQGLEFLIYFQGNSAPDKSGLPSDRFSAERTGGSVSTLTIQRTQQEDSAVYLCASSTILAGGKETQYFGPGTRLLVL.

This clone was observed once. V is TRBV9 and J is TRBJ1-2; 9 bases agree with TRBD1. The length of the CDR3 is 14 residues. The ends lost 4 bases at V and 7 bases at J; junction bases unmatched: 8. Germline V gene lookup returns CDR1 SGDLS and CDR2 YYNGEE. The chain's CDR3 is CASSKTGGVFGYTF. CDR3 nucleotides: TGTGCCAGCAGCAAAACAGGGGGCGTCTTTGGCTACACCTTC.

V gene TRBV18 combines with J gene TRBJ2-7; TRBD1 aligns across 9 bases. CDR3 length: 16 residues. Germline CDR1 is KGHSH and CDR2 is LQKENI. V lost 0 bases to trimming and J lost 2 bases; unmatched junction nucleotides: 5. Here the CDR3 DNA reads TGTGCCAGCTCACCACCTTTCGGGACAGGGACCTACGAGCAGTACTTC. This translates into CASSPPFGTGTYEQYF.